The T cell receptor beta chain under discussion was sequenced for a study of T cell repertoires in cytomegalovirus infection. Study summary: Shared public TCR beta signatures pointed to both CMV infection and a matching HLA type.

This clonotype appeared many times. The antigen is undetermined. Germline lookup yields CDR1 SEHNR and CDR2 FQNEAQ (reference sequence). V dropped 1 base and J dropped 5 bases, with 6 bases sitting between them. The CDR3 length is 13 residues. TCRdb recomputed calls from the reads with MiXCR, one row per CDR3 protein. The table shows some 200,000 distinct CDR3 sequences, with under 25% occurring only once. General study points: The ex vivo response was dominated by HLA-C-restricted CMV-specific TCR beta clonotypes. CMV carriers having the relevant HLA were flagged by cumulative public TCR beta family frequency.

The receptor was derived from a human donor in good health (CMV status not recorded). Some clones in this sample may be carry-over from other donors' samples. Sequenced sample: PBMCs. This chain uses TRBV7-9 with TRBJ1-5; D is perhaps TRBD1 (5 bases). CDR3 DNA sequence: TGTGCCAGCAGCTTAGAAGGGGATCAGCCCCAGCATTTT. Translation: CASSLEGDQPQHF.